A selection of T cell receptor beta chains follows, all from one sample in a study of cytomegalovirus exposure and HLA in healthy donors. The method was immunoSEQ multiplex PCR; TCRdb's version includes in-frame clones alone and lacks a portion of them. The repertoire has roughly 120,000 clones, around 79% of them found once; the top ten carry around 4%. The sample taken for sequencing was PBMCs. All receptors come from a woman aged 40 to 55 in good health and CMV-seronegative. Each CDR3 is given with its conserved first and last residue. A D gene is named only where the DNA matches it firmly.

j_call | v_call | d_call | cdr3_aa
TRBJ2-2 | TRBV10-3 | TRBD1 | CAIRGTGRDTGELFF
TRBJ2-3 | TRBV7-9 | - | CASSLSYSELTDTQYF
TRBJ2-7 | TRBV27 | TRBD1 | CASGIDREIHEQYF
TRBJ1-1 | TRBV2 | TRBD1 | CASSNRQGPTEAFF
TRBJ2-3 | TRBV30 | - | CAWTQSLDTQYF
TRBJ1-1 | TRBV30 | TRBD1 | CAWSVLGGGETEAFF
TRBJ1-2 | TRBV28 | - | CASRLIGGSYGYTF
TRBJ1-2 | TRBV7-2 | TRBD1 | CASSPRPGQGAYGYTF
TRBJ1-5 | TRBV7-9 | - | CASSSHDNFQPQHF
TRBJ2-5 | TRBV5-1 | - | CASSLAERYQETQYF
TRBJ2-7 | TRBV20-1 | - | CSARQGPEQYF
TRBJ2-7 | TRBV7-9 | TRBD2 | CASSRTSGRLSSYEQYF
TRBJ1-3 | TRBV5-6 | TRBD1 | CASSWFGTENGNTIYF
TRBJ1-4 | TRBV19 | TRBD1 | CASSGQGVGEKLFF
TRBJ1-1 | TRBV11-2 | - | CASSPYRENTEAFF
TRBJ1-5 | TRBV5-8 | - | CASSPRQYSNQPQHF
TRBJ2-7 | TRBV11-3 | - | CASSLDFWLGRAVF
TRBJ2-7 | TRBV5-1 | TRBD2 | CASSRQGLAGESYEQYF
TRBJ2-5 | TRBV5-6 | - | CASSSLRGGETQYF
TRBJ2-1 | TRBV28 | - | CASRSGATYNEQFF
TRBJ2-3 | TRBV10-3 | - | CAISGRGEDTQYF
TRBJ2-3 | TRBV5-6 | - | CASRGTESFSDTQYF
TRBJ1-5 | TRBV4-3 | - | CASSQDYRGSNQPQHF
TRBJ1-2 | TRBV28 | - | CASSFADRSPGGYTF
TRBJ2-7 | TRBV14 | - | CASSQDLSPGYNYEQYF
TRBJ1-1 | TRBV18 | TRBD1 | CASSQRTPGQGTEAFF
TRBJ2-1 | TRBV30 | - | CAWSVFAGTYNEQFF
TRBJ2-1 | TRBV7-2 | - | CASRRAKLPYNEQFF
TRBJ2-1 | TRBV5-1 | TRBD2 | CASTVGSGVSYNEQFF
TRBJ2-1 | TRBV21-1 | - | CASSKALARGTNEQFF
TRBJ2-7 | TRBV19 | - | CASSRGQIYEQYF
TRBJ2-2 | TRBV11-3 | - | CASSHTTGELFF